This T cell receptor beta chain appears in the sequencing data of a study of molecular identifiers for immune sequencing clone quantification. This CDR3 is 13 amino acids long. Germline V CDR1 and CDR2: LGHNA, YSLEER. Trimming took 4 bases from V and 2 from J, leaving 8 bases between them. This clonotype was counted between two and nine times. Its antigen is currently unknown. Preparation of the bulk TCR libraries relied on previously described methods and listed TCR primers. In TCRdb, the PCR reads were re-called with MiXCR into one record per CDR3 protein. This table has about 640,000 distinct CDR3 sequences, just under 20% appearing once. Overall study findings and caveats: Clones above 20 RNA copies contained over 98% of effector molecules but under 1% of naive ones.

The TCR was taken from a human donor in good health. Some libraries in this study had Jurkat cell RNA spiked in. The material sequenced was naive CD8+ T cells from blood, with Jurkat cell RNA spiked in. Subset in this sample: FACS-sorted CD8+CD4-CCR7+CD45RA+ naive T cells. The V call is TRBV4-3, the J call TRBJ1-1; D gene uncertain. The CDR3 DNA sequence: TGCGCCAGCAGCCCAGGTATTAACACTGAAGCTTTCTTT. The encoded protein is CASSPGINTEAFF.